These 2 T cell receptor beta chains share one sample of origin, sequenced in a study of T cells in Graves' hyperthyroidism and ophthalmopathy. TCR beta CDR3 regions were amplified from RNA. The HTBI primer set served for first-round RT-PCR of the TCR CDR3. One entry per CDR3 protein results from TCRdb running MiXCR on the multiplex PCR reads. The table has 560,000 or so distinct CDR3 sequences, around 42% seen once; the top ten hold 8.2%. The sequencing input was peripheral blood or thyroid tissue (not recorded which). The source of these receptors is a woman between 18 and 29 years old with Graves' hyperthyroidism.

This clonotype was recorded a few times. The V gene is TRBV5-1, the J gene TRBJ1-2; 10 bases are shared with TRBD1. The CDR3 extends over 15 amino acids. Looked up from germline, CDR1 is SGHRS and CDR2 is YFSETQ. V shed 0 bases and J 6 bases; nucleotides not matched to a gene: 5. The CDR3 spells CASSLDSGTGDGYTF. The DNA for the CDR3 is TGCGCCAGCAGCTTGGATTCCGGGACAGGGGATGGCTACACCTTC.

The rearrangement joins TRBV25-1 to TRBJ2-7; D is undetermined. V lost 1 base, J lost 3 bases, and 7 bases lay in between. Germline V gene lookup returns CDR1 MGHDK and CDR2 SYGVNS. The CDR3 contains 13 residues. The chain's CDR3 is CASSEFNSYEQYF. CDR3 bases: TGTGCCAGCAGTGAATTCAACAGCTACGAGCAGTACTTC.